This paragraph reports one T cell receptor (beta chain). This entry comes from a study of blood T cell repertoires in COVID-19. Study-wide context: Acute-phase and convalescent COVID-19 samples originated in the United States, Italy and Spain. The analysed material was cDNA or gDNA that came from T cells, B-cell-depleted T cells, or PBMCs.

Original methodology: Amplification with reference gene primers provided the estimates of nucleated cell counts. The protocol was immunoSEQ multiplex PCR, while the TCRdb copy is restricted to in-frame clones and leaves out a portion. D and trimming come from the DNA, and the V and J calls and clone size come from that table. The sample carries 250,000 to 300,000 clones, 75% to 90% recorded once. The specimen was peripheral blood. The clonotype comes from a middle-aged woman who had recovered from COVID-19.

CDR3 DNA sequence: TGTGCCAGCAGCTTGTATGGGACAGGAGAAGAGACCCAGTACTTC. This sequence encodes CASSLYGTGEETQYF. This chain uses TRBV5-8 with TRBJ2-5, with 8 bases that match TRBD1. After removal of 1 base from V and 3 bases from J, the junction contained 5 bases not matched to a gene. The CDR3 extends over 15 amino acids. Germline V gene data show CDR1 as SGHTS and CDR2 as YDEGEE.